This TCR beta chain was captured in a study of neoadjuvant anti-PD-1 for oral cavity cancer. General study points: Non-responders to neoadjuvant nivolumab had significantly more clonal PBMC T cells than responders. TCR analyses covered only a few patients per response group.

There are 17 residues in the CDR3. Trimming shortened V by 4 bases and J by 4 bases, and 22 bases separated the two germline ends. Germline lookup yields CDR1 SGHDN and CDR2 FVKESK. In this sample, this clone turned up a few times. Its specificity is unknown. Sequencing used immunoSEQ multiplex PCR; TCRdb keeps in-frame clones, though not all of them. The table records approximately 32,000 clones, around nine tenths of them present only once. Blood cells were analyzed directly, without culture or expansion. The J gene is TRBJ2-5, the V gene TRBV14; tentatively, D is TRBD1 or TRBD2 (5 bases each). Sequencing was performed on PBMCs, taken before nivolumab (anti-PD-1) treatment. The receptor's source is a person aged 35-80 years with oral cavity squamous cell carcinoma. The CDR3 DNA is TGTGCCAGCAGCCTTAATTCCGGGACGACCGTGCTAGAGACCCAGTACTTC. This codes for CASSLNSGTTVLETQYF.